The 17 T cell receptor beta chains given below trace back to one sample, sequenced in a study of shared clonotypes between healthy human individuals. Measured with immunoSEQ multiplex PCR; TCRdb has only the in-frame clones, and not every one. Of about 2.4 million clones listed, 85% to 95% are singletons. Input material: naive CD4+ T cells sorted from blood. Subset defined: CD45RA+ positively selected. The receptors derive from a man aged 18 to 35 in good health.

V and J are TRBV29-1 and TRBJ2-1; D call uncertain. V lost 7 bases and J 1 base, leaving 26 bases between the germline ends. Germline V gene lookup returns CDR1 SQVTM and CDR2 ANQGSEA. This CDR3 region has 18 residues. CDR3 in amino acids: CSASPQHKLPQSYNEQFF. The CDR3 bases are TGCAGCGCCTCCCCCCAGCATAAACTCCCGCAATCCTACAATGAGCAGTTCTTC.

This clone was observed a single time. Written as DNA, the CDR3 is TGTGCCAGCAGTTCAACCGACTCCTACGAGCAGTACTTC. Protein: CASSSTDSYEQYF. The chain has TRBV27 and TRBJ2-5; D ambiguous. The J call may be in error: the DNA end matches TRBJ2-7 better. This CDR3 region has 13 residues. Germline V gives CDR1 MNHEY, CDR2 SMNVEV (reference sequence).

The chain has TRBV11-1 and TRBJ2-5; TRBD2 agrees at 8 bases. V lost 4 bases and J lost 4; bases outside the gene matches: 8. Germline V gives CDR1 SGHAT, CDR2 FQDESV (reference sequence). The length of the CDR3 is 15 residues. CDR3 protein: CASSSPARGGETQYF. The CDR3 bases are TGTGCCAGCAGCTCGCCGGCACGGGGGGGAGAGACCCAGTACTTC.

The chain couples TRBV2 to TRBJ1-4; 9 bases are a match to TRBD1. In germline, CDR1 is SNHLY, CDR2 FYNNEI. CDR3 length: 14 residues. The trim removed 6 bases at V and 5 bases at J, leaving 4 bases unmatched. Written as DNA, the CDR3 is TGTGCCAGCAGCAGACAGGGGGAAAATGAAAAACTGTTTTTT. It encodes CASSRQGENEKLFF.

The chain has TRBV11-3 and TRBJ1-2; TRBD1 might be the D (5 bases). The germline V and J ends were trimmed by 6 bases and 4 bases, with 15 bases remaining between them. The CDR3 covers 14 residues. From germline, CDR1 is SGHNT and CDR2 YENEEA. CDR3 nucleotide sequence: TGTGCCAGCAGGCCAGCGGGGGGTCTCTATGGCTACACCTTC. It specifies CASRPAGGLYGYTF. The full variable domain, in which reference TRBV11-3 and TRBJ1-2 provide the parts outside the CDR3, is EAGVVQSPRYKIIEKKQPVAFWCNPISGHNTLYWYLQNLGQGPELLIRYENEEAVDDSQLPKDRFSAERLKGVDSTLKIQPAELGDSAVYLCASRPAGGLYGYTFGSGTRLTVV.

The J gene is TRBJ1-2, the V gene TRBV5-1; a possible D gene is TRBD1 (5 bases). CDR3 length: 13 residues. Trimming removed 0 bases at V and 8 bases at J, with 11 bases between. Germline loops: CDR1 SGHRS, CDR2 YFSETQ. CDR3 DNA: TGCGCCAGCAGCTTGGTAGGGGTTGAAGGCTACACCTTC. It translates to CASSLVGVEGYTF.

V is TRBV5-4 and J is TRBJ2-1, with TRBD2 as a possible D gene (5 bases). The germline V gene has CDR1 SGHNT and CDR2 YYREEE (reference sequence). The CDR3 is 15 residues long. The V end was cut by 2 bases, the J end by 5 bases, with 14 bases between. The CDR3 spells CASSFMTTGNNEQFF. DNA of the CDR3: TGTGCCAGCAGCTTTATGACTACCGGGAACAATGAGCAGTTCTTC.

This clone is a singleton in its sample. This chain links TRBV5-1 with TRBJ2-7; 10 bases are a match to TRBD1. Trimming at V came to 4 bases and at J to 5 bases, leaving 9 bases not matched to a gene. The CDR3 loop spans 15 amino acids. Germline CDR1 reads SGHRS; CDR2 reads YFSETQ. CDR3 nucleotide sequence: TGCGCCAGCAGCCCAGCTGGGGACAGGGGTAACGAGCAGTACTTC. Amino acid sequence: CASSPAGDRGNEQYF.

In its sample, this clone was seen once. The J gene is TRBJ1-1, the V gene TRBV18; D call uncertain. V lost 4 bases to trimming and J lost 5 bases, with 17 bases between them. The CDR3 extends over 15 amino acids. CDR1 and CDR2 (germline): KGHSH, LQKENI. The CDR3 spells CASSQSSGKMTEAFF. For the CDR3, the DNA is TGTGCCAGCTCACAGAGTTCGGGAAAGATGACTGAAGCTTTCTTT.

The chain couples TRBV4-3 to TRBJ2-1; 9 bases are shared with TRBD2. Germline trimming cut 4 bases from V and 4 bases from J; bases unmatched to any gene: 5. This CDR3 spans 15 amino acids. Germline lookup yields CDR1 LGHNA and CDR2 YSLEER. The DNA for the CDR3 is TGCGCCAGCAGCCGGGCGGGAGGGGGTTACAATGAGCAGTTCTTC. Protein: CASSRAGGGYNEQFF.

V is TRBV7-2 and J is TRBJ1-5, with D hard to call. The V gene's germline CDR1 is SGHTA and CDR2 FQGNSA. This CDR3 comprises 16 residues. The V and J ends lost 5 bases and 0 bases respectively, with 14 bases between them. CDR3 amino acids: CASSRRADNSNQPQHF. The CDR3 coding sequence is TGTGCCAGCAGCCGGCGGGCAGACAATAGCAATCAGCCCCAGCATTTT.

This chain uses TRBV28 with TRBJ2-3; D is tentatively TRBD1 or TRBD2 (5 bases each). From germline, CDR1 is MDHEN and CDR2 SYDVKM. The V and J ends lost 3 bases and 4 bases respectively, with 14 bases between them. The CDR3 runs to 15 residues. The CDR3 is CASSFPGMGADTQYF. As DNA, the CDR3 is TGTGCCAGCAGTTTCCCAGGGATGGGGGCAGATACGCAGTATTTT.

The chain joins TRBV6-1 to TRBJ2-6; TRBD1 aligns across 8 bases. This CDR3 has 15 residues. After removal of 5 bases from V and 3 bases from J, the junction contained 3 bases not matched to a gene. Germline CDR1 and CDR2: MNHNS and SASEGT. The CDR3 loop reads CASSLRGLGANVLTF. The CDR3 DNA sequence: TGTGCCAGCAGTCTCAGGGGGCTTGGGGCCAACGTCCTGACTTTC.

This chain joins TRBV7-2 and TRBJ2-3; D is perhaps TRBD1 or TRBD2 (5 bases each). V was clipped by 1 base and J by 7 bases, with 15 bases between them. Germline-derived CDR1 and CDR2 are SGHTA and FQGNSA. The CDR3 is made up of 15 amino acids. The CDR3 DNA reads as TGTGCCAGCAGCTTAGGGGCGAACGGGGCAAATACGCAGTATTTT. It encodes CASSLGANGANTQYF.

This chain links TRBV9 with TRBJ2-3; 7 nucleotides match TRBD2. Germline assignment: CDR1 SGDLS and CDR2 YYNGEE. The CDR3 is 16 amino acids. V shed 0 bases, J shed 2 bases, and the junction held 6 bases outside the gene matches. CDR3 region: CASSVAGAGPTDTQYF. DNA of the CDR3: TGTGCCAGCAGCGTAGCTGGAGCGGGGCCCACAGATACGCAGTATTTT.

V is TRBV9 and J is TRBJ1-3; no firm D call. CDR3 length: 13 amino acids. Trimming shortened V by 4 bases and J by 4 bases, and 9 bases separated the two germline ends. CDR1 and CDR2 from the germline V gene are SGDLS and YYNGEE. CDR3 nucleotide sequence: TGTGCCAGCAGCCCTCCTGCCGGAAACACCATATATTTT. Its translation is CASSPPAGNTIYF.

The rearrangement uses TRBV4-1 and TRBJ2-2; 11 nucleotides match TRBD2. The CDR3 is 18 residues long. Germline-derived CDR1 and CDR2 are MGHRA and YSYEKL. Trimming cost V 4 bases and J 4 bases; bases outside gene matches: 11. The CDR3 reads CASSRNPGLAVFTGELFF. CDR3 nucleotide sequence: TGCGCCAGCAGCCGAAATCCGGGACTAGCGGTCTTCACCGGGGAGCTGTTTTTT.